The entry below gives a single T cell receptor (beta chain) sequence along with its context. As yet, its antigen is unknown. The protocol was immunoSEQ multiplex PCR, while the TCRdb copy is restricted to in-frame clones and leaves out a portion. The data contain tens of thousands of clones, around 90% of them seen just once; the ten biggest clones take up under 8.5%. The record originates from a study of cytomegalovirus exposure and HLA in healthy donors. Study observations and caveats: Researchers catalogued roughly 170 TCR beta chains as cytomegalovirus-associated.

This CDR3 is 15 amino acids long. Deletions cut 1 base from V and 6 bases from J, with 12 bases between. Germline V lookup: CDR1 MGHDK, CDR2 SYGVNS. Sequencing was performed on PBMCs. This chain uses TRBV25-1 with TRBJ2-2, with D maybe TRBD2 (7 bases). The sequence was obtained from a woman under 40 in good health and CMV-seronegative. The CDR3 is CASSESRGLSGELFF. CDR3 DNA: TGTGCCAGCAGTGAATCGCGGGGGCTGTCCGGGGAGCTGTTTTTT. Using reference TRBV25-1 and TRBJ2-2 for the parts outside the CDR3, the full variable domain is EADIYQTPRYLVIGTGKKITLECSQTMGHDKMYWYQQDPGMELHLIHYSYGVNSTEKGDLSSESTVSRIRTEHFPLTLESARPSHTSQYLCASSESRGLSGELFFGEGSRLTVL.